The following is a T cell receptor beta chain sequence with its context. A junction end diverges from the germline sequence, so it may reflect a read error. This CDR3 comprises 19 residues. Germline CDR1 and CDR2: ENHRY and SYGVKD. TCRdb processed the PCR reads anew with MiXCR; each CDR3 protein has one entry. The table has around 20,000 distinct CDR3 sequences, around 50% seen once; the top ten hold roughly 34%. Donors had localized lung adenocarcinoma, a non-small cell lung cancer. These data originate in a study of CD4 and CD8 cells across lung adenocarcinoma regions. The material sequenced was CD8+ T cells from the margin of a lung tumor. The sequence was obtained from a male donor with lung adenocarcinoma. The CD4 and CD8 labels of this study may be unreliable. This chain connects TRBV10-3 to TRBJ2-1; TRBD2 matches 13 bases. CDR3 amino acids: CANSDPGLAGTYSYNEQFF. The CDR3 DNA follows: TGTGCCAACAGTGACCCGGGACTAGCGGGGACTTACTCCTACAATGAGCAGTTCTTC.